This T cell receptor beta chain was obtained from a study of tumor-infiltrating lymphocytes in primary liver carcinoma. Findings of the study overall: Reduced overlap was seen in tumor-adjacent and tumor-blood pairs versus tumor region pairs. It was in tumors, not blood, that the top-250-clone fraction was significantly higher (p = 0.039).

Germline loops: CDR1 MNHEY, CDR2 SVGEGT. The CDR3 extends over 18 amino acids. With regard to this clonotype: No antigen is known for it. This may stem from a read error, because a much larger clone lies one nucleotide away.

Constant-region priming of roughly 500 ng total RNA yielded TCR beta cDNA. Three nested multiplex PCR rounds of slightly modified ARM-PCR generated TCR beta libraries. The first two PCR rounds, roughly 9 cycles each, used TRBV1-TRBV30 forward primers and a C-beta reverse primer. A single record per CDR3 protein comes from TCRdb applying MiXCR to the multiplex PCR reads. The data show fewer than 400,000 distinct CDR3 sequences, 65% seen once. The blood RNA (from unsorted whole blood) was obtained, and germline DNA was also extracted. The chain is built from TRBV6-2 or TRBV6-3 and TRBJ2-7; D is ambiguous. The receptor was derived from a man aged 35 to 55 with primary liver carcinoma and hepatitis B virus infection. The sequenced sample was peripheral blood. The CDR3 DNA reads as TGTGCCAGCAGTTATGGGTCATTCGATTCGTCGGCCCCCTACGAGCAGTGCTTC. The encoded protein is CASSYGSFDSSAPYEQCF.